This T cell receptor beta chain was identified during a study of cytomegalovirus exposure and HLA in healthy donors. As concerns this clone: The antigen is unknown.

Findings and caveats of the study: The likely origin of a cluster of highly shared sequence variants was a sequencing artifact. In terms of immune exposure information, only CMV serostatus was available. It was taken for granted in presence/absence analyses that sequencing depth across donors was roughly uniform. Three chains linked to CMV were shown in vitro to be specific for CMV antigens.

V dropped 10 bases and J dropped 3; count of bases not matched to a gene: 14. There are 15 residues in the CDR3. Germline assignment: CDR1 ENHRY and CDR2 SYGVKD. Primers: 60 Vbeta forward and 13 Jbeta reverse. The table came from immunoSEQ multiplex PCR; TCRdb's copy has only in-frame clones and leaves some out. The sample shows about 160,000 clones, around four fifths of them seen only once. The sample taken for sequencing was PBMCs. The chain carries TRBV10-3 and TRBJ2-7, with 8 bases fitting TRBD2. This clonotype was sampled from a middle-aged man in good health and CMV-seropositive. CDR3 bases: TGTGCCAGCAGCCGAGGAGGGACTAGAGTCTACGAGCAGTACTTC. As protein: CASSRGGTRVYEQYF.